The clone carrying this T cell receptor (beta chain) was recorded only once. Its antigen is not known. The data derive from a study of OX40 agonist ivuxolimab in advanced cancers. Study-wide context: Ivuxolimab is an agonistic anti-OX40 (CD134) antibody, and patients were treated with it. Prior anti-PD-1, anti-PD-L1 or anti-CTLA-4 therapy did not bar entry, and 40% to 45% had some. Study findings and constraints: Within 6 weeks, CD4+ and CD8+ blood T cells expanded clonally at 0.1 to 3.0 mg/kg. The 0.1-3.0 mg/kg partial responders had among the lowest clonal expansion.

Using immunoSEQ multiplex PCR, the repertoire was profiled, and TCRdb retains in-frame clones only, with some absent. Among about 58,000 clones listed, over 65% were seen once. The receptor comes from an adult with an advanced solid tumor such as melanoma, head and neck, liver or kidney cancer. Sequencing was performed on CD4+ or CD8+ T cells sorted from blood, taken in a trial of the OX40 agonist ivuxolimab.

The CDR3 loop is CASSLGGPGNEKLFF. Written as DNA, the CDR3 is TGTGCCAGCAGCTTGGGAGGCCCGGGGAATGAAAAACTGTTTTTT. The chain recombines TRBV5-4 with TRBJ1-4, with D hard to call. The V end lost 0 bases, the J end lost 5 bases, and 11 bases lay between the germline ends. CDR3 length equals 15 residues. The germline V gene has CDR1 SGHNT and CDR2 YYREEE (reference sequence).